The 8 T cell receptor beta chains below were found in one sample sequenced in a study of blood T cell repertoires in COVID-19. The data were produced by immunoSEQ multiplex PCR, yet TCRdb's version contains in-frame clones alone and is incomplete. The repertoire includes about 200,000 clones, approximately 85% of them detected once, and 4.5% to 7% sits in the top ten. The sequencing sample was made of PBMCs or T cells enriched from blood (not recorded which). The receptor set was obtained from a man aged 40-55 years with acute COVID-19.

The rearrangement links TRBV6-5 to TRBJ2-1; the match to TRBD2 covers 9 bases. Unmatched junction bases numbered 3, after V lost 7 bases and J lost 5 bases. This CDR3 has 13 amino acids. Germline loops: CDR1 MNHEY, CDR2 SVGAGI. The CDR3 bases are TGTGCCAGCAACCAGCGGGAGGACAATGAGCAGTTCTTC. It specifies CASNQREDNEQFF.

The chain carries TRBV24-1 and TRBJ2-2, with 13 bases lining up with TRBD2. Trimming cost V 0 bases and J 4 bases; bases outside gene matches: 4. CDR1 and CDR2 (germline): KGHDR, SFDVKD. This CDR3 contains 18 residues. CDR3 DNA: TGTGCCACCAGTGATTTGAGGACTAGCGGGAGTATCACCGGGGAGCTGTTTTTT. Its protein is CATSDLRTSGSITGELFF.

The V gene is TRBV2, the J gene TRBJ2-2; 11 bases are shared with TRBD2. The V and J ends lost 6 bases and 4 bases, in that order; junction bases with no gene match: 7. This CDR3 has 16 residues. Germline values: CDR1 SNHLY, CDR2 FYNNEI. CDR3 coding DNA: TGTGCCAGCAGCTTAGCGGGAGGGCCGGGCACCGGGGAGCTGTTTTTT. This codes for CASSLAGGPGTGELFF.

The chain is built from TRBV5-1 and TRBJ2-1; 9 bases map to TRBD2. This CDR3 spans 16 amino acids. The germline CDR1 and CDR2 sequences are SGHRS and YFSETQ. V dropped 0 bases and J dropped 7; count of bases not matched to a gene: 8. CDR3 in DNA: TGCGCCAGCAGCTTGGAGAGACTAGCGGTGGTAAATGAGCAGTTCTTC. Encoded protein: CASSLERLAVVNEQFF. The variable domain in full, completed from reference TRBV5-1 and TRBJ2-1, reads KAGVTQTPRYLIKTRGQQVTLSCSPISGHRSVSWYQQTPGQGLQFLFEYFSETQRNKGNFPGRFSGRQFSNSRSEMNVSTLELGDSALYLCASSLERLAVVNEQFFGPGTRLTVL.

The rearrangement joins TRBV29-1 to TRBJ1-1; D gene ambiguous. The CDR3 has 11 residues. V gave up 7 bases and J gave up 7 bases, with 13 bases separating them. Germline values: CDR1 SQVTM, CDR2 ANQGSEA. CDR3 in amino acids: CSALRGNEAFF. DNA of the CDR3: TGCAGCGCCCTCCGAGGGAATGAAGCTTTCTTT.

The gene calls are TRBV30 and TRBJ2-5, with a tentative D call TRBD1 (5 bases). In germline, CDR1 is GTSNPN, CDR2 SVGIG (reference sequence). The CDR3 has 13 residues. The V end was cut by 0 bases, the J end by 4 bases, with 9 bases between. The CDR3 DNA follows: TGTGCCTGGAGTGTAAGGGGAAGAGAGACCCAGTACTTC. This gives the protein CAWSVRGRETQYF.

This clone was seen once. The chain has TRBV7-3 and TRBJ1-2; a possible D gene is TRBD1 (6 bases). Germline CDR1 SGHTA, CDR2 FQGTGA. The CDR3 covers 13 residues. Trimming pared 5 bases from V and 5 bases from J, leaving 12 bases between. The CDR3 protein is CASSPQGGYGYTF. CDR3 DNA: TGTGCCAGCAGCCCACAGGGAGGGTATGGCTACACCTTC.

Here the CDR3 reads CASSQEAGLSVTTYEQYF. DNA for the CDR3: TGCGCCAGCAGCCAAGAGGCTGGTCTGTCGGTTACTACCTACGAGCAGTACTTC. The chain employs TRBV4-3 and TRBJ2-7, with D uncertain. Germline assignment: CDR1 LGHNA and CDR2 YSLEER. The V end lost 0 bases, the J end lost 2 bases, and 20 bases lay between the germline ends. The length of the CDR3 is 18 residues.